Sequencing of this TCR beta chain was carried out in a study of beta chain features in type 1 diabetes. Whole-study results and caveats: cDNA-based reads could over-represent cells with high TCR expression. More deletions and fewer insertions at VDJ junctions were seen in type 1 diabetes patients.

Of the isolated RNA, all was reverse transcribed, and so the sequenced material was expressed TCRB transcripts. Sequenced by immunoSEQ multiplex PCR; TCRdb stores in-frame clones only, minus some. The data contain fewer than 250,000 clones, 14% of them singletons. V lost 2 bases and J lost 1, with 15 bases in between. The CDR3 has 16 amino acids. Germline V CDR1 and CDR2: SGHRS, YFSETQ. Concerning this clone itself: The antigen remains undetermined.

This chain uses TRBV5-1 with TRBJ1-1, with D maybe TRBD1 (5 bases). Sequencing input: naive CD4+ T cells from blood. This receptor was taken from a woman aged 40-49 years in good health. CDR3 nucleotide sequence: TGCGCCAGCAGCTTCGGACGTATGACAGCGAACACTGAAGCTTTCTTT. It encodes CASSFGRMTANTEAFF.